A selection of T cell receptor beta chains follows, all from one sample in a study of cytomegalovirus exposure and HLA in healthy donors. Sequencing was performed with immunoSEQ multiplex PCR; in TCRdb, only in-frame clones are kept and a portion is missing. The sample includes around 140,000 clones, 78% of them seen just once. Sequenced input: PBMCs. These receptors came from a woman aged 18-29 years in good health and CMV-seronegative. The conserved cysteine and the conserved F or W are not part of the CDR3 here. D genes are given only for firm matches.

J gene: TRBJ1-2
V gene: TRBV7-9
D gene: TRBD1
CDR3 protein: ASSLGQAVDYGYT

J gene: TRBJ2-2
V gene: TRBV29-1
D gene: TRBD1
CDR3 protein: SAGTDPTRNTGELF

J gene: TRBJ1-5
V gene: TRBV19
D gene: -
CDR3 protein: ASSIDLGKQPQH

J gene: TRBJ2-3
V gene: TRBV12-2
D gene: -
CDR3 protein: ASRLGLGAGLAGVTDTQY

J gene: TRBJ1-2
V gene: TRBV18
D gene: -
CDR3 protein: ASSPATEYGYT

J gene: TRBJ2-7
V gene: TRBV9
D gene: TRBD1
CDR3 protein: ASSVGGTGPYEQY

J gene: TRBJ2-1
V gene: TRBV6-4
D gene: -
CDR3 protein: ASSDSAGSYNEQF

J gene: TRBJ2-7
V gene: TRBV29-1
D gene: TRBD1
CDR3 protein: SAAGTGSYEQY

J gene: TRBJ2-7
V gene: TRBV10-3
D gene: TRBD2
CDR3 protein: AATSGEVEQY

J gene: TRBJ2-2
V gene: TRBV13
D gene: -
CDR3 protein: ASSLGTLNTGELF

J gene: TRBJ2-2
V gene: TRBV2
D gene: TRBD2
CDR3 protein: ASRLAVNTGELF

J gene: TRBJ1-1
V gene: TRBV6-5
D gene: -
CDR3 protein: ASSYRGARTEAF

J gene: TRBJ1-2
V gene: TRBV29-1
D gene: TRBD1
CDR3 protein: SVGQGAHYGYT

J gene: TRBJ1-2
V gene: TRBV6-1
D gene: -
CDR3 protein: ATVEGRGYGYT

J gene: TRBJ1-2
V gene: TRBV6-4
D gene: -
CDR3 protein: AILFPGALGYT

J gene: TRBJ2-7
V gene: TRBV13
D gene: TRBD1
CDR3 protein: ASSLGGTGDYEQY

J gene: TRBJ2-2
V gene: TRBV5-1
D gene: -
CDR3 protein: ASSLVATAGTGELF

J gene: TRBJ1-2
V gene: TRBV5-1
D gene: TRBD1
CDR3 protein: ASSLADRDGYT

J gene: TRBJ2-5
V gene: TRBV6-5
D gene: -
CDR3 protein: ASYGTDRQETQY

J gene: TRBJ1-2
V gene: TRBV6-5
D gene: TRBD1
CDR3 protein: ASKPAPGGHYGYT